Described below is a single TCR beta chain sequence and its context. The CDR3 loop spans 15 amino acids. V lost 5 bases and J lost 3; bases outside the gene matches: 7. Germline assignment: CDR1 SGHAT and CDR2 FQNNGV. Sequencing was performed with immunoSEQ multiplex PCR; in TCRdb, only in-frame clones are kept and a portion is missing. The sample has about 51,000 clones, approximately 92% seen once. These data are taken from a study of T cell changes during pregnancy in multiple sclerosis. This receptor was obtained from a female donor with multiple sclerosis, enrolled in a pregnancy study. This chain links TRBV11-2 with TRBJ1-5, with 7 bases aligning to TRBD1. The sequences come from CD4+ T cells from peripheral blood mononuclear cells, collected in the third trimester of pregnancy. The CDR3: CASSQGVLYNQPQHF. As DNA, the CDR3 is TGTGCCAGCAGCCAGGGGGTTCTATACAATCAGCCCCAGCATTTT. Together with reference TRBV11-2 and TRBJ1-5, the CDR3 gives the full variable domain: EAGVAQSPRYKIIEKRQSVAFWCNPISGHATLYWYQQILGQGPKLLIQFQNNGVVDDSQLPKDRFSAERLKGVDSTLKIQPAKLEDSAVYLCASSQGVLYNQPQHFGDGTRLSIL.